These 6 T cell receptor beta chains came from one sample sequenced in a study of cytomegalovirus exposure and HLA in healthy donors. With 60 Vbeta and 13 Jbeta primers, the PCR was carried out. The table came from immunoSEQ multiplex PCR; TCRdb's copy has only in-frame clones and leaves some out. The repertoire holds around 61,000 clones, 89% seen once, with less than 1.6% in the top ten. The material sequenced was PBMCs. All receptors come from a man aged 25-45 years in good health and CMV-seropositive.

In DNA form, the CDR3 reads TGCGCCAGCAGATCGGCCCTCGGGGGAGTGAACACCGGGGAGCTGTTTTTT. Translating gives CASRSALGGVNTGELFF. The J gene is TRBJ2-2, the V gene TRBV10-2; D is perhaps TRBD2 (6 bases). V gave up 6 bases and J gave up 1 base, with 18 bases separating them. In germline, CDR1 is WSHSY, CDR2 SAAADI. This CDR3 has 17 residues.

The chain is built from TRBV11-2 and TRBJ2-3, with a tentative D call TRBD2 (7 bases). There are 16 residues in the CDR3. With 4 bases removed from V and 3 bases from J, the gap between germline ends came to 17 bases. The germline V gene encodes CDR1 SGHAT and CDR2 FQNNGV. Here the CDR3 DNA reads TGTGCCAGCAGCTATAGGGGGAGGGAGAGGACAGATACGCAGTATTTT. Its protein is CASSYRGRERTDTQYF.

V gene TRBV4-1 combines with J gene TRBJ2-7, with 8 bases identical to TRBD1. The CDR3 runs 14 residues. Germline CDR1 reads MGHRA; CDR2 reads YSYEKL. J was trimmed by 4 bases and V by 1 base; bases with no gene match: 3. DNA for the CDR3: TGCGCCAGCAGCCAAGTCGGACAGGGTTACGAGCAGTACTTC. Its protein is CASSQVGQGYEQYF.

The chain employs TRBV18 and TRBJ1-4, with D possibly being TRBD1 (6 bases). Germline CDR1 is KGHSH and CDR2 is LQKENI. V lost 0 bases and J lost 5, with 10 bases in between. The CDR3 spans 15 residues. The CDR3 here is CASSPPGARNEKLFF. Written as DNA, the CDR3 is TGTGCCAGCTCACCACCGGGGGCTCGAAATGAAAAACTGTTTTTT.

This chain joins TRBV30 and TRBJ1-3; 10 positions agree with TRBD1. After removal of 5 bases from V and 8 bases from J, the junction contained 0 bases not matched to a gene. CDR1 is GTSNPN and CDR2 is SVGIG in the germline V gene (reference sequence). The CDR3 length is 11 residues. CDR3 sequence (DNA): TGTGCCTGGGGACAGGGGGACACCATATATTTT. Translating gives CAWGQGDTIYF.

This rearrangement joins TRBV6-1 to TRBJ1-6, with D possibly being TRBD1 (5 bases). The germline V gene encodes CDR1 MNHNS and CDR2 SASEGT. The CDR3 is 14 amino acids. V shed 10 bases and J shed 10 bases, with 20 bases lying between them. CDR3 protein: CATAGSRTRSPLHF. CDR3 DNA: TGTGCCACCGCCGGGTCCAGGACAAGATCACCCCTCCACTTT.